This record covers a single TCR beta chain. What it binds is not known. At baseline, cycle 4 day 1, and cycle 7 day 1, blood was sampled. The data derive from a study of OX40 agonist ivuxolimab in advanced cancers. Study-wide context: Among those enrolled, mean age was about 62 years (range roughly 20 to 79) and 75% to 85% were male. Partial responses were achieved by three patients: one hepatocellular carcinoma, two cutaneous melanoma. Findings of the study overall: Relative to CD4+ cells, CD8+ T cells on average had more expanded clones.

Profiling relied on immunoSEQ multiplex PCR, and the TCRdb table lists in-frame clones only, not all of them. Of 75,000 to 90,000 clones listed, roughly nine tenths are singletons. This CDR3 region has 14 residues. The V and J ends lost 5 bases and 8 bases respectively, with 18 bases between them. Germline V gene sequence: CDR1 LNHNV, CDR2 YYDKDF (reference sequence). The J gene is TRBJ1-2, the V gene TRBV15, with a possible D match to TRBD1 (5 bases). This TCR was recovered from an adult with an advanced solid tumor such as melanoma, head and neck, liver or kidney cancer. The input for sequencing was CD4+ or CD8+ T cells sorted from blood, taken in a trial of the OX40 agonist ivuxolimab. CDR3 DNA sequence: TGTGCCACCAGCCCCACCTTGGGGGTGGGAGGCTACACCTTC. Translation gives CATSPTLGVGGYTF.